The sequence of this T cell receptor beta chain was determined in a study of blood T cells in healthy people across ages (dated by TCRdb to the mid-2010s). Regarding the study in general: In model experiments, template switching captured roughly one uniquely barcoded TCR beta cDNA molecule for every two T cells. Age-related changes in TCR beta repertoire diversity were measured in the study by deep sequencing normalized with unique cDNA molecular identifiers. The donors were divided into four age groups: young (average approximately 16 years), middle-aged (approximately 42), aged (about 62) and long-lived (more than 75). To avoid experimental bias, donors of different ages were randomly spread across the sequencing lanes. Using the same blood draw, the study looked at two additional independent replicas of 1 million unique cDNA reads for two donors, one aged 18 to 29 and the other aged 80 or older. General findings and caveats noted by the study authors: Donor CMV infection status was unknown, potentially confounding age-related changes in expanded clonotypes. As age increased, observed TCR beta diversity per million T cells dropped in a roughly linear way, and a significant reduction was already evident by age approximately 40. Compared with the aged group, more naive CD4+ T cells, fewer expanded clones and increased TCR diversity were shown by the long-lived group, suggesting age selection. Observed TCR beta diversity correlated strongly with the percentage of naive T cells measured by flow cytometry. Conclusive comparison of naive and antigen-experienced compartments was prevented by the profiling of bulk unsorted PBMCs. Total diversity estimates from one million sequenced T cells were considered lower bounds and underestimates.

Donors were 30 to 45 systemically healthy Caucasian individuals from Russia aged roughly 6 to 90 years. Each donor gave 8 to 10 milliliters of peripheral blood, collected into EDTA-treated Vacutainer tubes. Ficoll-Paque density-gradient centrifugation was used to isolate PBMCs, with at least 6.5 million per sample. Total RNA was extracted from PBMCs with Trizol reagent, with at least 6 micrograms obtained per sample. For every donor, flow cytometry on a PBMC aliquot measured the percentage of naive CD45RAhigh/CD27high T cells. Library preparation employed 5' RACE. The sample was run on an Illumina HiSeq 2500. The second PCR ran for roughly 7 to 11 cycles and used a J-beta primer mix along with a sample-barcoded 5' primer. A unique molecular identifier was introduced onto each TCR beta cDNA molecule by a template-switch 5' adaptor carrying 12 random nucleotides. Each sample yielded at least 2.5 million CDR3-containing paired-end reads. All of the RNA was converted into first-strand cDNA using the Mint cDNA synthesis kit, with a TRBC-specific oligonucleotide serving as the primer. All cDNA was treated with uracil-DNA glycosylase and then went through a first 18-cycle PCR with the universal primers M1SS and BC2_uni_R. In the source study's methods: Each sample was normalized by randomly selecting 1 million high-quality reads, each carrying a distinct molecular identifier. Instead of being binned into consensus sequences, reads that shared molecular identifiers were thrown out. CDR3 identification, clonotype clustering and error correction used MiTCR with a Q25 quality threshold and the strictest error-elimination algorithm. Lower-bound total TCR beta diversity was estimated with a nonparametric unseen species model using Euler transformation. TCRdb reprocessed the public reads (quality trimming at Q25 with fastp, clone calling with MiXCR) and kept in-frame beta chains. Under each unique CDR3 protein, matching rows form one entry showing the most common genes and DNA. These V and J calls rely on TCRdb rather than the paper's analysis. This sample gives 850,000 to 1,300,000 distinct CDR3 sequences in total; 35% to 55% of them show up just once. The ten largest account for approximately 20% of the sample.

Comments on this clonotype: Its binding antigen is unknown. No base qualities exist here, and no much larger clone lies one base off it.

CDR1 and CDR2 are read off the germline V gene as SQVTM and ANQGSEA. The CDR3 measures 15 amino acids from cysteine to phenylalanine. Of all the DNA, just the CDR3 is kept, 45 bases in frame from base 1. The germline V end is reduced by 0 bases and the J end by 4 bases; junction bases left unmatched: 5. The sample taken for sequencing was blood. The sequence was obtained from a woman aged 60-75 years in good health. The chain uses TRBV29-1 and TRBJ2-3; TRBD1 fits 9 bases in the junction. The CDR3 is CSVEDLRTGADTQYF. The DNA reads as follows: TGCAGCGTTGAAGACCTACGGACAGGGGCAGATACGCAGTATTTT.